A single sample is the source of the 5 T cell receptor beta chains below, sequenced in a study of T-cell memory formation after mild COVID-19. TCRdb processed the 5' RACE reads anew with MiXCR; each CDR3 protein has one entry. Among fewer than 90,000 distinct CDR3 sequences, about 13% were seen once, and the ten largest hold around 41%. The sequenced material came from PBMCs or a T cell subset sorted from them (not recorded which). The receptors derive from a man aged 18 to 35 who had mild COVID-19 (a few samples of this study predate the infection). Cell type and time point are not known.

A few counts support this clonotype. The chain employs TRBV4-1 and TRBJ2-1; TRBD1 matches 9 bases. Germline V CDR1 and CDR2: MGHRA, YSYEKL. V shed 7 bases and J 1 base; nucleotides not matched to a gene: 5. CDR3 size: 15 residues. CDR3 region: CASTADRGSYNEQFF. CDR3 sequence (DNA): TGCGCCAGCACCGCGGACAGGGGTTCCTACAATGAGCAGTTCTTC.

This clonotype was seen more than once but under ten times. The chain joins TRBV7-6 to TRBJ2-7, with 10 bases fitting TRBD1. Germline values: CDR1 SGHVS, CDR2 FNYEAQ. This CDR3 is 15 amino acids long. V lost 4 bases, J lost 6 bases, and 9 bases stayed unmatched. DNA of the CDR3: TGTGCCAGCAGCTCTGGTCCGACAGGGGGCACCGAGCAGTACTTC. Its protein is CASSSGPTGGTEQYF.

V usage is TRBV7-2 and J usage is TRBJ2-3; 7 bases are a match to TRBD1. The CDR3 consists of 16 residues. Looked up from germline, CDR1 is SGHTA and CDR2 is FQGNSA. V lost 1 base and J lost 2; bases outside the gene matches: 6. The CDR3: CASSLGADRATDTQYF. CDR3 in DNA: TGTGCCAGCAGCTTAGGGGCCGACAGGGCCACAGATACGCAGTATTTT.

V usage is TRBV7-9 and J usage is TRBJ1-2; D is unclear. Trimming took off 5 bases at V and 8 bases at J, with 21 bases between the two ends. This CDR3 contains 15 residues. Per germline, CDR1 SEHNR and CDR2 FQNEAQ (reference sequence). In DNA form, the CDR3 reads TGTGCCAGCAGCCCGGAAGGGCCAACCCGTGCGGGCTACACCTTC. Its translation: CASSPEGPTRAGYTF.

This chain links TRBV7-9 with TRBJ2-5, with 8 bases lining up with TRBD2. Trimming removed 2 bases from V and 5 bases from J; junction bases left unmatched: 13. This CDR3 spans 17 amino acids. Germline V gene sequence: CDR1 SEHNR, CDR2 FQNEAQ (reference sequence). CDR3 sequence: CASSLILSSGVGETQYF. CDR3 coding DNA: TGTGCCAGCAGCTTAATCCTGAGTAGCGGGGTTGGGGAGACCCAGTACTTC.